These 27 T cell receptor beta chains share one sample of origin, sequenced in a study of blood T cell repertoires in COVID-19. Sequencing used immunoSEQ multiplex PCR; TCRdb keeps in-frame clones, though not all of them. The table has 140,000 to 150,000 clones, 84% seen once. Specimen: PBMCs or T cells enriched from blood (not recorded which). These receptors were obtained from a woman between 50 and 59 years old who had been exposed to COVID-19.

This clone was picked up many times. This chain links TRBV2 with TRBJ1-1, with a weak D call TRBD1 (5 bases). V gave up 6 bases and J gave up 1 base, with 12 bases separating them. CDR3 length: 14 amino acids. From germline, CDR1 is SNHLY and CDR2 FYNNEI. DNA of the CDR3: TGTGCCAGCAGCCGGGGGACGGAGAACACTGAAGCTTTCTTT. Translated: CASSRGTENTEAFF.

This clone was detected once. The V gene is TRBV19, the J gene TRBJ2-2; the D gene is possibly TRBD1 (6 bases). Germline V gives CDR1 LNHDA, CDR2 SQIVND (reference sequence). V was pared by 4 bases and J by 5 bases, with 14 bases between. The CDR3 covers 15 residues. The CDR3 protein is CASSTQGYGTGELFF. For the CDR3, the DNA is TGTGCCAGTAGTACACAGGGCTATGGGACCGGGGAGCTGTTTTTT.

V gene TRBV18 combines with J gene TRBJ2-6; the D is unclear. The CDR3 has 15 residues. Trimming removed 2 bases from V and 2 bases from J, with 7 bases in between. In germline, CDR1 is KGHSH, CDR2 LQKENI. The DNA of the CDR3 is TGTGCCAGCTCACCAGAACGGGCTGGGGCCAACGTCCTGACTTTC. It encodes CASSPERAGANVLTF.

This clone came up once. J is TRBJ2-1 and V is TRBV4-3, with 10 bases matching TRBD2. Germline values: CDR1 LGHNA, CDR2 YSLEER. V trimming: 4 bases; J trimming: 2 bases; junction bases outside the gene matches: 2. This CDR3 spans 15 amino acids. CDR3 residues: CASSLGLAAYNEQFF. The DNA for the CDR3 is TGCGCCAGCAGCCTCGGACTAGCGGCCTACAATGAGCAGTTCTTC.

The chain uses TRBV19 and TRBJ2-6; tentatively, D is TRBD1 (7 bases). Germline assignment: CDR1 LNHDA and CDR2 SQIVND (reference sequence). With 4 bases removed from V and 1 base from J, the gap between germline ends came to 11 bases. This CDR3 contains 16 residues. Written as DNA, the CDR3 is TGTGCCAGTAGTACATCAGGGGGGTCTGGGGCCAACGTCCTGACTTTC. The encoded protein is CASSTSGGSGANVLTF.

The genes are TRBV7-8 and TRBJ2-1, with 8 bases fitting TRBD1. The CDR3 is 14 amino acids. The ends lost 4 bases at V and 9 bases at J; junction bases unmatched: 8. Germline values: CDR1 SGHVS, CDR2 FQNEAQ. CDR3 residues: CASSSRGRWGEQFF. In DNA form, the CDR3 reads TGTGCCAGCAGCTCCAGGGGGCGCTGGGGTGAGCAGTTCTTC.

The J gene is TRBJ2-1, the V gene TRBV9, with D perhaps TRBD2 (6 bases). This CDR3 is 12 amino acids long. Per germline, CDR1 SGDLS and CDR2 YYNGEE. V was trimmed by 4 bases and J by 7 bases, leaving 9 bases between them. The CDR3 coding sequence is TGTGCCAGCAGCCCGACTAGTAATGAGCAGTTCTTC. It translates to CASSPTSNEQFF.

The sample holds one count of this clone. V gene TRBV7-2 combines with J gene TRBJ2-3; the D is unclear. Germline V gene data show CDR1 as SGHTA and CDR2 as FQGNSA. The CDR3 consists of 13 residues. Trimming took 2 bases from V and 5 from J, leaving 8 bases between them. CDR3 DNA sequence: TGTGCCAGCAGCTTAAGAGGAAGAGATACGCAGTATTTT. Translating it yields CASSLRGRDTQYF. The entire variable domain, with the rest obtained from reference TRBV7-2 and TRBJ2-3, is as follows: GAGVSQSPSNKVTEKGKDVELRCDPISGHTALYWYRQSLGQGLEFLIYFQGNSAPDKSGLPSDRFSAERTGGSVSTLTIQRTQQEDSAVYLCASSLRGRDTQYFGPGTRLTVL.

V gene TRBV7-9 combines with J gene TRBJ2-7; D may be TRBD2 (5 bases). The length of the CDR3 is 12 residues. Per the germline V gene, CDR1 is SEHNR and CDR2 is FQNEAQ (reference sequence). V dropped 3 bases and J dropped 9 bases, with 12 bases sitting between them. The CDR3 region has the DNA TGTGCCAGCAGCTTGGACTCCTTTAGGCAGTACTTC. Translation gives CASSLDSFRQYF.

The chain carries TRBV29-1 and TRBJ2-3; the D gene is possibly TRBD2 (6 bases). V was cut by 3 bases and J by 4 bases, with 11 bases left in between. This CDR3 contains 13 residues. CDR1 and CDR2 (germline): SQVTM, ANQGSEA. CDR3 coding DNA: TGCAGCGTTGACTCGGCGGGGCCAGATACGCAGTATTTT. This sequence encodes CSVDSAGPDTQYF.

The CDR3 here is CSVLRGLEAFF. The CDR3 DNA reads TGCAGCGTTCTTAGGGGGCTTGAAGCTTTCTTT. V and J are TRBV29-1 and TRBJ1-1, with TRBD1 matching over 7 bases. The CDR3 loop spans 11 amino acids. Unmatched junction bases numbered 4, after V lost 5 bases and J lost 7 bases. Germline assignment: CDR1 SQVTM and CDR2 ANQGSEA.

The rearrangement joins TRBV11-3 to TRBJ2-3; D remains unclear. The germline gives CDR1 SGHNT, CDR2 YENEEA. V lost 1 base and J 0 bases, leaving 8 bases between the germline ends. There are 15 residues in the CDR3. This CDR3 is CASSLGESSTDTQYF. DNA for the CDR3: TGTGCCAGCAGCTTAGGAGAGTCGAGCACAGATACGCAGTATTTT.

This chain joins TRBV4-2 and TRBJ2-3, with TRBD1 matching 7 bases. Germline V CDR1 and CDR2: LGHNA, YNFKEQ. This CDR3 contains 15 residues. With 3 bases clipped from V and 2 bases from J, the junction kept 5 bases outside the gene matches. CDR3 coding DNA: TGTGCCAGCAGCCAGACAGGGAGCCTCACAGATACGCAGTATTTT. Translating gives CASSQTGSLTDTQYF.

This rearrangement joins TRBV5-4 to TRBJ1-2, with 8 positions matching TRBD1. The V gene's germline CDR1 is SGHNT and CDR2 YYREEE (reference sequence). The CDR3 length is 14 residues. V gave up 3 bases and J gave up 8 bases; unmatched junction bases: 9. CDR3 nucleotides: TGTGCCAGCAGCTCCCCGGGGCAGGGGGCCGGCTACACCTTC. It codes for CASSSPGQGAGYTF.

This clone has just a few counts. This chain links TRBV7-2 with TRBJ1-4, with D unclear. The CDR3 is made up of 14 amino acids. CDR1 is SGHTA and CDR2 is FQGNSA in the germline V gene. The germline V and J ends were trimmed by 1 base and 3 bases, with 6 bases remaining between them. The DNA for the CDR3 is TGTGCCAGCAGCTTAGACAGAGCTAATGAAAAACTGTTTTTT. Amino acids: CASSLDRANEKLFF.

This rearrangement joins TRBV15 to TRBJ1-2, with a weak D call TRBD1 (5 bases). In germline, CDR1 is LNHNV, CDR2 YYDKDF (reference sequence). Trimming stripped 0 bases from V and 6 bases from J, with 17 bases between. This CDR3 has 16 residues. CDR3 sequence (DNA): TGTGCCACCAGCAGAGATCGGGTGGGGGGTACGGATGGCTACACCTTC. Its protein is CATSRDRVGGTDGYTF.

The chain employs TRBV5-1 and TRBJ1-1; tentative D call: TRBD1 (5 bases). V was clipped by 4 bases and J by 1 base, with 14 bases between them. Germline lookup yields CDR1 SGHRS and CDR2 YFSETQ. The CDR3 contains 15 residues. The CDR3 sequence: CASSLDLGGNTEAFF. The DNA for the CDR3 is TGCGCCAGCAGCCTGGACCTCGGGGGGAACACTGAAGCTTTCTTT.

There are a few counts of this clone. The rearrangement links TRBV6-5 to TRBJ1-2; 8 nucleotides align to TRBD1. This CDR3 contains 12 residues. CDR1 and CDR2 from the germline V gene are MNHEY and SVGAGI. V shed 10 bases, J shed 8 bases, and the junction held 9 bases outside the gene matches. CDR3 sequence: CATGRTGFGYTF. The CDR3 coding sequence is TGTGCCACCGGCAGGACAGGGTTCGGCTACACCTTC.

The rearrangement joins TRBV7-8 to TRBJ1-5; unclear D gene. CDR3 length: 12 residues. Germline V gene lookup returns CDR1 SGHVS and CDR2 FQNEAQ. V shed 5 bases and J shed 6 bases, with 8 bases lying between them. CDR3 sequence (DNA): TGTGCCAGCAGCCCCGATAGTCAGCCCCAGCATTTT. Amino acids: CASSPDSQPQHF.

The chain uses TRBV10-2 and TRBJ1-2; TRBD1 matches 11 bases. Germline V gene data show CDR1 as WSHSY and CDR2 as SAAADI. The CDR3 is 17 residues long. V dropped 8 bases and J dropped 2; count of bases not matched to a gene: 13. CDR3 in amino acids: CASLGPTGDRGNYGYTF. CDR3 in DNA: TGCGCCAGCTTGGGGCCGACAGGGGACAGGGGGAACTATGGCTACACCTTC.

This chain joins TRBV6-5 and TRBJ1-2, with D perhaps TRBD1 (5 bases). The CDR3 is 14 amino acids. CDR1 is MNHEY, CDR2 SVGAGI, per germline. Deletions cut 8 bases from V and 14 bases from J, with 27 bases between. CDR3 sequence (DNA): TGTGCCAGCGCCTCACCGGGACGCGGAGGGTCGCGGACCTTC. This gives the protein CASASPGRGGSRTF.

The chain uses TRBV7-9 and TRBJ2-3; D unclear. Germline CDR1 and CDR2: SEHNR and FQNEAQ (reference sequence). The CDR3 consists of 12 residues. The ends were cut back, 5 bases at V and 3 bases at J, with 6 bases in the middle. The CDR3, as DNA: TGTGCCAGCAGCCACCTAACAGATACGCAGTATTTT. Amino acid sequence: CASSHLTDTQYF.

The gene calls are TRBV19 and TRBJ2-1, with 7 bases matching TRBD1. The germline CDR1 and CDR2 sequences are LNHDA and SQIVND (reference sequence). With V trimmed by 5 bases and J by 6 bases, 4 bases remained unmatched. This CDR3 contains 13 residues. The CDR3 reads CASSPNRGNEQFF. CDR3 DNA: TGTGCCAGTAGTCCAAACAGGGGCAATGAGCAGTTCTTC.

The chain links TRBV29-1 to TRBJ2-7; 8 bases fit TRBD1. Germline CDR1 and CDR2: SQVTM and ANQGSEA. V shed 2 bases, J shed 7 bases, and the junction held 10 bases outside the gene matches. This CDR3 is 14 amino acids long. The CDR3 loop reads CSVERPDRVREQYF. The CDR3 nucleotides read TGCAGCGTTGAAAGGCCGGACAGGGTTCGAGAGCAGTACTTC.

The chain uses TRBV19 and TRBJ1-5; TRBD1 matches 11 bases. This CDR3 region has 16 residues. V was pared by 3 bases and J by 5 bases, with 6 bases of the junction left unmatched. Germline V gene sequence: CDR1 LNHDA, CDR2 SQIVND (reference sequence). CDR3 sequence reads: CASSMDRTGGYQPQHF. DNA for the CDR3: TGTGCCAGTAGTATGGACCGGACAGGGGGCTATCAGCCCCAGCATTTT.

The CDR3 DNA is TGTGCCACCAGCAGAGCAGATTCAGGGAGGGGGAATGAAAAACTGTTTTTT. Translated: CATSRADSGRGNEKLFF. The V gene is TRBV15, the J gene TRBJ1-4; maybe TRBD1 (6 bases). CDR1 and CDR2 from the germline V gene are LNHNV and YYDKDF (reference sequence). Trimming removed 1 base at V and 5 bases at J, with 17 bases between. The CDR3 loop spans 17 amino acids. The full variable domain, with the rest looked up from reference TRBV15 and TRBJ1-4, is DAMVIQNPRYQVTQFGKPVTLSCSQTLNHNVMYWYQQKSSQAPKLLFHYYDKDFNNEADTPDNFQSRRPNTSFCFLDIRSPGLGDTAMYLCATSRADSGRGNEKLFFGSGTQLSVL.

This sequence joins TRBV18 and TRBJ1-2, with 9 bases lining up with TRBD1. The CDR3 totals 15 residues. From germline, CDR1 is KGHSH and CDR2 LQKENI. Trimming at V came to 2 bases and at J to 6 bases, leaving 7 bases not matched to a gene. Here the CDR3 DNA reads TGTGCCAGCTCACCAGGACAGGGGAGGGTAGATGGCTACACCTTC. Protein product: CASSPGQGRVDGYTF.